This TCR beta chain was observed in a study of T cells in Graves' hyperthyroidism and ophthalmopathy. Disease duration under 2 months; hyperthyroidism patients were aged 18 to 65. Lactation, pregnancy, other autoimmune disease or uncontrolled infection led to exclusion of patients. Study outcomes and limitations: Blood shared most expanded thyroid clonotypes above 0.001.

The investigators amplified TCR beta CDR3 regions from RNA transcripts. RT-PCR in the first round (using the HTBI primer set) targeted the TCR CDR3. TCRdb called the multiplex PCR reads again in MiXCR, with one record for every CDR3 protein. The data show around 800,000 distinct CDR3 sequences, around 39% seen once. This clonotype was recorded at least ten times. Its matching antigen is unknown. This CDR3 region has 12 residues. In germline, CDR1 is LNHDA, CDR2 SQIVND (reference sequence). V gave up 10 bases and J gave up 4 bases, with 13 bases separating them. Sequences were obtained from blood. The V and J genes are TRBV19 and TRBJ2-5; the D gene could be TRBD1 or TRBD2 (5 bases each). This TCR was sampled from a young man with Graves' hyperthyroidism. Written as DNA, the CDR3 is TGTGCCACTTCCGGGACGCCAGAGACCCAGTACTTC. Protein sequence: CATSGTPETQYF.